The TCR beta chain described here comes from a study of blood T cells in healthy people across ages. A second PCR, run for about 7 to 11 cycles, used a sample-barcoded 5' primer plus a J-beta primer mix. MiXCR, run by TCRdb on the 5' RACE reads, gives a single entry per CDR3 protein. The table lists hundreds of thousands of distinct CDR3 sequences, roughly a quarter of them singletons. A word on this clonotype: The target antigen is unknown.

Germline V gene lookup returns CDR1 MNHEY and CDR2 SVGEGT. The CDR3 length is 12 residues. J was trimmed by 11 bases and V by 6 bases; bases with no gene match: 6. Broader study findings: TCR beta diversity correlated strongly with naive T cell percentage.

The sample was also reused in another study, on T cells of mothers and their children. That work contributes: The shaping of TCR recombination output by thymic selection is similar in related and unrelated pairs.

The clonotype originates from a boy aged 2 to 9 in good health. The sequenced sample consisted of blood. J is TRBJ2-1 and V is TRBV6-2 or TRBV6-3; 8 bases map to TRBD2. CDR3 loop: CASSGGGPQQFF. In nucleotides, the CDR3 is TGTGCCAGCAGCGGGGGGGGGCCTCAGCAGTTCTTC.